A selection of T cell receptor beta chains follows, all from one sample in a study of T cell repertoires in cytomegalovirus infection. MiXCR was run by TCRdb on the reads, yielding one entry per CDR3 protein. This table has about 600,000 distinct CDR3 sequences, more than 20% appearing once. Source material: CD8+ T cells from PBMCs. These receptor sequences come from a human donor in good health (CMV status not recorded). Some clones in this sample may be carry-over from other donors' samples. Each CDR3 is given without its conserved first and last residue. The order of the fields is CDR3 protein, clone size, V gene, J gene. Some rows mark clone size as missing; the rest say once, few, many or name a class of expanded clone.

CDR3: ASTLGQGAAANEKLF
size: .
V: TRBV28
J: TRBJ1-4

CDR3: ASSNSETNYEQY
size: .
V: TRBV7-9
J: TRBJ2-7

CDR3: ASSLGVQNTEAF
size: few
V: TRBV7-2
J: TRBJ1-1

CDR3: ASSWDPGQGLGTNEKLF
size: few
V: TRBV12-3/TRBV12-4
J: TRBJ1-4

CDR3: ASSLRKGTFGAYGYT
size: .
V: TRBV12-3/TRBV12-4
J: TRBJ1-2

CDR3: ASSIFPRTEAF
size: .
V: TRBV7-9
J: TRBJ1-1

CDR3: ASSQVRGEDTQY
size: .
V: TRBV3-1
J: TRBJ2-3

CDR3: SVEIQGPNEQF
size: few
V: TRBV29-1
J: TRBJ2-1

CDR3: ASSLQGLNQPQH
size: few
V: TRBV28
J: TRBJ1-5

CDR3: ASSYSPGLSAQH
size: .
V: TRBV6-2/TRBV6-3
J: TRBJ1-5

CDR3: ASSPMTGSEQY
size: .
V: TRBV12-3/TRBV12-4
J: TRBJ2-7

CDR3: ASSSSQFDEQY
size: many
V: TRBV7-2
J: TRBJ2-7

CDR3: SARGSGRSNSPLH
size: .
V: TRBV20-1
J: TRBJ1-6

CDR3: SARELAGDTSTDTQY
size: .
V: TRBV20-1
J: TRBJ2-3

CDR3: ASSPSVAGGNTEAF
size: few
V: TRBV28
J: TRBJ1-1

CDR3: ASSGPLAGVEDTQY
size: .
V: TRBV7-9
J: TRBJ2-3

CDR3: ASGDRGPILTDTQY
size: .
V: TRBV27
J: TRBJ2-3

CDR3: ASSQEPGGYQPQH
size: .
V: TRBV4-3
J: TRBJ1-5

CDR3: ASSYAPPGEGQPQH
size: few
V: TRBV6-6
J: TRBJ1-5

CDR3: ASSLSGGAWETQY
size: .
V: TRBV27
J: TRBJ2-5

CDR3: ASSLSLAGLEETQY
size: .
V: TRBV6-2/TRBV6-3
J: TRBJ2-5

CDR3: ASSLYLGLNTEAF
size: few
V: TRBV7-9
J: TRBJ1-1

CDR3: SARRTGRVDGYT
size: .
V: TRBV20-1
J: TRBJ1-2

CDR3: ASSFTQRSYGYT
size: few
V: TRBV27
J: TRBJ1-2

CDR3: ASSRDRDSGNTIY
size: .
V: TRBV4-3
J: TRBJ1-3

CDR3: ASSYAGQGFYNEQF
size: .
V: TRBV6-5
J: TRBJ2-1

CDR3: ASSSADRGANEKLF
size: few
V: TRBV7-9
J: TRBJ1-4

CDR3: ASSLHPGPQETQY
size: many
V: TRBV7-3
J: TRBJ2-5

CDR3: SVVRAGYGYT
size: .
V: TRBV29-1
J: TRBJ1-2

CDR3: ASRHDSNEQF
size: .
V: TRBV12-3/TRBV12-4
J: TRBJ2-1

CDR3: ASSSEGGQQPQH
size: .
V: TRBV7-6
J: TRBJ1-5

CDR3: ASSYGSGNTEAF
size: .
V: TRBV6-6
J: TRBJ1-1

CDR3: ASSEGLAGVEQY
size: many
V: TRBV7-8
J: TRBJ2-7

CDR3: ASSPRLRNTGELF
size: many
V: TRBV7-2
J: TRBJ2-2

CDR3: ASSYRDRVYTEAF
size: few
V: TRBV6-5
J: TRBJ1-1

CDR3: ASSQGGHEQY
size: many
V: TRBV7-8
J: TRBJ2-7

CDR3: ASRMGYYQPQH
size: many
V: TRBV19
J: TRBJ1-5

CDR3: ASSWADTQY
size: many
V: TRBV12-3/TRBV12-4
J: TRBJ2-3

CDR3: ASSDGDYSNQPQH
size: few
V: TRBV2
J: TRBJ1-5

CDR3: ASSFDRFLYNEQF
size: few
V: TRBV7-6
J: TRBJ2-1

CDR3: ASSLAGRVVETQY
size: .
V: TRBV7-2
J: TRBJ2-5

CDR3: ASSLTGWNEQF
size: many
V: TRBV27
J: TRBJ2-1

CDR3: SAIPDDGDNSPLH
size: .
V: TRBV20-1
J: TRBJ1-6

CDR3: SARSIRGGGPDNQPQH
size: .
V: TRBV20-1
J: TRBJ1-5

CDR3: ASSPYGVTDTQY
size: few
V: TRBV27
J: TRBJ2-3

CDR3: ASSPAGQGDKF
size: few
V: TRBV7-9
J: TRBJ2-1

CDR3: ASSSRSTEAF
size: few
V: TRBV7-6
J: TRBJ1-1

CDR3: SALGQGTDTQY
size: .
V: TRBV20-1
J: TRBJ2-3

CDR3: ASSSPGLAGGPWIQDTQY
size: .
V: TRBV5-6
J: TRBJ2-3

CDR3: ASSPLYVAGEQY
size: .
V: TRBV14
J: TRBJ2-7